This entry concerns a single T cell receptor beta chain. The PCR had 60 Vbeta and 13 Jbeta primers. The assay was immunoSEQ multiplex PCR, and TCRdb's table has in-frame clones only and misses some. The sample contains around 150,000 clones, almost 85% of which appear only once. The CDR3 is 15 amino acids. Germline-derived CDR1 and CDR2 are MDHEN and SYDVKM. V gave up 2 bases and J gave up 9 bases; unmatched junction bases: 12. This record belongs to a study of cytomegalovirus exposure and HLA in healthy donors. This TCR derives from a man in his thirties or forties in good health and CMV-seropositive. Sequencing was carried out using PBMCs. J is TRBJ2-7 and V is TRBV28; 8 nucleotides agree with TRBD1. The CDR3 DNA reads TGTGCCAGCAGTTTAGCCGCGACAGGGGAATCTCGGCAGTACTTC. Its translation: CASSLAATGESRQYF.